This is a list of T cell receptor beta chains from one sample in a study of memory CD4+ T cells and cytomegalovirus serostatus. The method was immunoSEQ multiplex PCR; TCRdb's version includes in-frame clones alone and lacks a portion of them. This sample has 35,000 to 50,000 clones, with over 70% found just once. Specimen: memory CD4+ T cells from blood. These TCRs come from an adult in good health and CMV-seronegative. The conserved cysteine and the conserved F or W are not part of the CDR3 here. Each record gives: clone size, V gene, D gene, CDR3 protein. The D gene is left open where the match is weak. Expanded clones get a size class; other rows say once, few or many, or leave the size out.

clone size: NA
V gene: TRBV11-2
D gene: NA
CDR3 protein: ASSSRLRNSEGRQPQH

clone size: once
V gene: TRBV7-8
D gene: TRBD1
CDR3 protein: ASSIRGEGGYT

clone size: NA
V gene: TRBV6-1
D gene: NA
CDR3 protein: ASSAGPYNSPLH

clone size: NA
V gene: TRBV6-5
D gene: NA
CDR3 protein: ASGTGTSYGYT

clone size: NA
V gene: TRBV5-4
D gene: TRBD2
CDR3 protein: ASSSPRGEYNEQF

clone size: NA
V gene: TRBV2
D gene: NA
CDR3 protein: ASSGGRRGAVDTQY

clone size: NA
V gene: TRBV7-7
D gene: NA
CDR3 protein: ASSLGTGELF

clone size: NA
V gene: TRBV10-2
D gene: NA
CDR3 protein: ASSERGSTGELF

clone size: NA
V gene: TRBV5-1
D gene: NA
CDR3 protein: ASRRELPYNEQF

clone size: NA
V gene: TRBV6-5
D gene: TRBD1
CDR3 protein: ASTLRGGSEQY

clone size: NA
V gene: TRBV5-6
D gene: NA
CDR3 protein: ASSTGRTISYNEQF

clone size: once
V gene: TRBV7-2
D gene: TRBD2
CDR3 protein: ASSLSSGKNTGELF

clone size: NA
V gene: TRBV29-1
D gene: TRBD1
CDR3 protein: SVERSGGSTDTQY

clone size: NA
V gene: TRBV7-8
D gene: TRBD1
CDR3 protein: ASSLALRMDRWQTQY

clone size: once
V gene: TRBV6-5
D gene: NA
CDR3 protein: ASSYGGVQGNEQF

clone size: once
V gene: TRBV10-2
D gene: TRBD1
CDR3 protein: ASSEQGNNQPQH

clone size: NA
V gene: TRBV27
D gene: NA
CDR3 protein: ASSLSVAPRGGSPLH

clone size: NA
V gene: TRBV9
D gene: NA
CDR3 protein: ASTEFPSLDGELF

clone size: few
V gene: TRBV7-6
D gene: NA
CDR3 protein: ASSPWDTLSNYGYT

clone size: few
V gene: TRBV14
D gene: NA
CDR3 protein: ASRPQGVSTGELF

clone size: NA
V gene: TRBV7-8
D gene: NA
CDR3 protein: ASSVDPSTDTQY

clone size: once
V gene: TRBV18
D gene: NA
CDR3 protein: ASSLADRIETLF

clone size: NA
V gene: TRBV5-8
D gene: TRBD1
CDR3 protein: ASSFRQGLPYEQY

clone size: NA
V gene: TRBV5-1
D gene: TRBD2
CDR3 protein: ASSLQPGLGGGTQY

clone size: NA
V gene: TRBV10-2
D gene: NA
CDR3 protein: ASRRTKEETQY

clone size: NA
V gene: TRBV19
D gene: NA
CDR3 protein: ASREDRLSTGELF

clone size: NA
V gene: TRBV5-8
D gene: NA
CDR3 protein: ASSLGDQGTYEQY

clone size: NA
V gene: TRBV6-6
D gene: TRBD2
CDR3 protein: ASRGTSGSADTQY

clone size: NA
V gene: TRBV20-1
D gene: TRBD1
CDR3 protein: SADRGEKLF

clone size: few
V gene: TRBV6-6
D gene: TRBD1
CDR3 protein: ASSGQGWKTEAF

clone size: NA
V gene: TRBV5-6
D gene: NA
CDR3 protein: ASTSPGESLTDTQY

clone size: NA
V gene: TRBV7-9
D gene: TRBD2
CDR3 protein: ASSFLAGGDDTQY

clone size: NA
V gene: TRBV2
D gene: NA
CDR3 protein: ASGTARMEGSPLH

clone size: NA
V gene: TRBV7-9
D gene: NA
CDR3 protein: ASSEAGVHTEAF

clone size: NA
V gene: TRBV5-4
D gene: NA
CDR3 protein: ASSDRRPGATRTIY

clone size: NA
V gene: TRBV5-1
D gene: NA
CDR3 protein: ASSPTVGAGAF

clone size: NA
V gene: TRBV5-5
D gene: NA
CDR3 protein: ASSLAPGTGELF

clone size: NA
V gene: TRBV28
D gene: NA
CDR3 protein: ASISGNTIY

clone size: NA
V gene: TRBV7-3
D gene: NA
CDR3 protein: ASRDGGNLGANVLT

clone size: NA
V gene: TRBV7-9
D gene: TRBD1
CDR3 protein: ASSTRQGLSEDTQY

clone size: NA
V gene: TRBV5-8
D gene: NA
CDR3 protein: ASSRSFPGQY

clone size: NA
V gene: TRBV5-5
D gene: NA
CDR3 protein: ASRIHPEGNYGYT

clone size: NA
V gene: TRBV6-5
D gene: NA
CDR3 protein: ASSYSTGTEY

clone size: NA
V gene: TRBV13
D gene: TRBD2
CDR3 protein: ASSKTGWASGGKTYNEQF

clone size: NA
V gene: TRBV19
D gene: TRBD2
CDR3 protein: ASSTFWASGPETQY

clone size: NA
V gene: TRBV6-1
D gene: TRBD1
CDR3 protein: ASRTGGNSPLH